These 7 T cell receptor beta chains were all obtained from the same sample, sequenced in a study of blood T cell repertoires in COVID-19 (dated by TCRdb to 2020 to 2021). Library preparation was by the immunoSEQ multiplex PCR assay. The table was pulled from immuneACCESS by TCRdb, which kept in-frame rearrangements only. Such tables lose some clones; where checked, under half of the loss comes from unresolved V genes, and the rest has no known cause. The sample data list fewer than 400,000 clones, and around 85% of these were observed just once. The top ten hold 3.6% of the sample. Input material: peripheral blood. The receptors were gathered from a woman under 30 with acute or convalescent COVID-19.

The chain joins TRBV27 to TRBJ2-4, with 11 bases lining up with TRBD2. CDR1 MNHEY and CDR2 SMNVEV come from the germline V gene (reference sequence). The CDR3 spans 19 residues. The V segment lost 0 bases and the J segment 5 bases; nucleotides outside the gene matches: 12. The CDR3 is CASSLSLAGAGGEENIQYF. DNA for the CDR3: TGTGCCAGCAGTTTATCACTAGCGGGGGCCGGAGGAGAGGAAAACATTCAGTACTTC.

The chain has TRBV11-2 and TRBJ1-1; 8 bases are a match to TRBD1. Trimming at V came to 2 bases and at J to 11 bases, leaving 7 bases not matched to a gene. The CDR3 length is 13 residues. Germline CDR1 is SGHAT and CDR2 is FQNNGV. The CDR3 sequence: CASSLQGAEVAFF. In DNA, the CDR3 is TGTGCCAGCAGCTTACAGGGGGCGGAGGTGGCTTTCTTT. Full variable domain (rest looked up from reference TRBV11-2 and TRBJ1-1): EAGVAQSPRYKIIEKRQSVAFWCNPISGHATLYWYQQILGQGPKLLIQFQNNGVVDDSQLPKDRFSAERLKGVDSTLKIQPAKLEDSAVYLCASSLQGAEVAFFGQGTRLTVV.

The chain is built from TRBV15 and TRBJ1-2; possible D gene TRBD1, 5 bases. Germline V CDR1 and CDR2: LNHNV, YYDKDF (reference sequence). The CDR3 runs to 15 residues. V lost 0 bases and J 8 bases, leaving 16 bases between the germline ends. The CDR3 nucleotides read TGTGCCACCAGCAGAGACGCCCAGGGTTGGCGGGGCTACACCTTC. This translates into CATSRDAQGWRGYTF. The variable domain in full, with the rest retrieved from reference TRBV15 and TRBJ1-2, is DAMVIQNPRYQVTQFGKPVTLSCSQTLNHNVMYWYQQKSSQAPKLLFHYYDKDFNNEADTPDNFQSRRPNTSFCFLDIRSPGLGDTAMYLCATSRDAQGWRGYTFGSGTRLTVV.

The gene calls are TRBV29-1 and TRBJ2-1, with D possibly being TRBD2 (6 bases). V was trimmed by 3 bases and J by 5 bases, leaving 17 bases between them. The germline V gene encodes CDR1 SQVTM and CDR2 ANQGSEA. The CDR3 extends over 15 amino acids. The chain's CDR3 is CSVDLGSGPNNEQFF. The CDR3 DNA sequence: TGCAGCGTTGACCTAGGAAGCGGGCCCAACAATGAGCAGTTCTTC.

This chain connects TRBV7-7 to TRBJ2-5; 8 bases are shared with TRBD1. Germline trimming cut 5 bases from V and 0 bases from J; bases unmatched to any gene: 5. In germline, CDR1 is SSHAT, CDR2 FNYEAQ (reference sequence). This CDR3 region has 15 residues. The CDR3 spells CASSRRDRYQETQYF. The CDR3 DNA sequence: TGTGCCAGCAGCCGAAGGGACAGGTACCAAGAGACCCAGTACTTC.

This sequence joins TRBV5-5 and TRBJ1-5, with D possibly being TRBD1 (5 bases). V lost 4 bases and J 7 bases, leaving 15 bases between the germline ends. Germline V gene lookup returns CDR1 SGHKS and CDR2 YYEKEE (reference sequence). The CDR3 length is 14 residues. CDR3 region: CASSIDSTQQPQHF. The DNA of the CDR3 is TGTGCCAGCAGCATAGACAGTACACAGCAGCCCCAGCATTTT.

In DNA, the CDR3 is TGTGCCAGTAGTATGGACAGGGGGGGGACTAGCAATCAGCCCCAGCATTTT. This encodes CASSMDRGGTSNQPQHF. The V call is TRBV19, the J call TRBJ1-5, with 10 bases that match TRBD1. CDR1 LNHDA and CDR2 SQIVND come from the germline V gene (reference sequence). The CDR3 loop spans 17 amino acids. The trim removed 3 bases at V and 0 bases at J, leaving 5 bases unmatched.